Each of the 26 T cell receptor beta chains below was sequenced from the same sample in a study of tumor and adjacent non-tumor tissue in lung cancer. TCRbeta libraries were built with three rounds of nested PCR, modified from ARM-PCR. TCRdb re-called the multiplex PCR reads with MiXCR, one entry per CDR3 protein. The data hold tens of thousands of distinct CDR3 sequences, with over 60% observed a single time. No cell sorting was done before RNA was extracted from the tissue. The sequenced sample was lung tumor tissue. The receptors originated from a woman in her thirties or forties with non-small cell lung cancer.

Only a few counts were recorded for this clonotype. The rearrangement joins TRBV5-1 to TRBJ2-7; no firm D call. The V end lost 4 bases, the J end lost 0 bases, and 11 bases lay between the germline ends. The CDR3 sequence is 14 residues long. Germline CDR1 reads SGHRS; CDR2 reads YFSETQ. The CDR3 region is CASSLDKPSYEQYF. CDR3 coding DNA: TGCGCCAGCAGCCTCGACAAACCCTCCTACGAGCAGTACTTC.

Remarks on this clonotype: With a much larger clone just one base away, this may be a read error. The gene calls are TRBV20-1 and TRBJ1-4; possibly TRBD1 for D (6 bases). The CDR3 length is 14 residues. Germline CDR1 DFQATT, CDR2 SNEGSKA (reference sequence). The CDR3 protein is CSATPTGSNEKLLF. The CDR3 coding sequence is TGCAGTGCTACCCCGACAGGTTCTAATGAAAAACTGCTTTTT.

This clonotype has just a few counts. This CDR3 is missing its conserved last phenylalanine or tryptophan, likely due to a read error. The DNA is omitted, as the CDR3 cannot be located on it reliably, and the CDR3 follows TCRdb's listing. This sequence joins TRBV28 and TRBJ2-1; TRBD2 is the table's D call, not checked against the DNA. The germline gives CDR1 MDHEN, CDR2 SYDVKM. With termini counted, the CDR3 has 11 amino acids. The CDR3: CAAGKYNELFL.

This chain links TRBV4-1 with TRBJ2-1; 12 bases map to TRBD2. J gave up 10 bases and V 7 bases, and 11 bases lay outside the gene matches. CDR3 length: 15 residues. In germline, CDR1 is MGHRA, CDR2 YSYEKL. In DNA, the CDR3 is TGCGCCAGCACCCAGGGACTAGCGGGCAATCCAGAGCAGTTCTTC. Translating it yields CASTQGLAGNPEQFF.

This rearrangement joins TRBV20-1 to TRBJ2-3; TRBD2 aligns across 15 bases. From germline, CDR1 is DFQATT and CDR2 SNEGSKA (reference sequence). CDR3 length: 17 amino acids. CDR3 sequence: CIADLTTGLAGGHVQYF. CDR3 nucleotides: TGCATTGCCGACCTCACCACTGGACTAGCGGGGGGGCATGTGCAGTATTTT.

On this clonotype: This CDR3 is missing its conserved last phenylalanine or tryptophan, likely due to a read error. The chain is built from TRBV6-5 and TRBJ1-6; D is ambiguous. The V and J ends lost 2 bases and 9 bases respectively, with 11 bases between them. The length of the CDR3 is 14 residues. Germline V CDR1 and CDR2: MNHEY, SVGAGI. The CDR3 bases are TGTGCCAGCAGTTACGAGGGAGTAGGTTCACCCCTCCACTCT. Its translation is CASSYEGVGSPLHS.

This clonotype was observed a few times. The J gene is TRBJ1-2, the V gene TRBV20-1, with D possibly matching TRBD1 (5 bases). V was trimmed by 0 bases and J by 7 bases, leaving 12 bases between them. This CDR3 region has 13 residues. Germline lookup yields CDR1 DFQATT and CDR2 SNEGSKA (reference sequence). The CDR3 DNA sequence: TGCAGTGCTAGAGATGACAGATTTCCTGGCTACACCTTC. Protein sequence: CSARDDRFPGYTF.

This clonotype was seen at least ten times. The CDR3 region is CASSRDSNQPQHF. For the CDR3, the DNA is TGTGCCAGCAGTAGGGACAGCAATCAGCCCCAGCATTTT. The chain joins TRBV7-9 to TRBJ1-5, with D tentatively TRBD1 (5 bases). This CDR3 comprises 13 residues. CDR1 is SEHNR, CDR2 FQNEAQ, per germline (reference sequence). V was cut by 6 bases and J by 1 base, with 7 bases left in between.

A note on this clonotype: The CDR3 ends on some other residue instead of the conserved phenylalanine or tryptophan, so this is likely a read error. The chain links TRBV4-2 to TRBJ2-1; TRBD1 aligns across 9 bases. The trim removed 3 bases at V and 6 bases at J, leaving 0 bases unmatched. The germline gives CDR1 LGHNA, CDR2 YNFKEQ. There are 13 residues in the CDR3. The CDR3: CASSQTGGNEQFL. The DNA for the CDR3 is TGTGCCAGCAGCCAGACAGGGGGCAATGAGCAGTTCCTC.

The chain is built from TRBV5-1 and TRBJ2-2, with 8 bases lining up with TRBD2. CDR1 is SGHRS, CDR2 YFSETQ, per germline. V lost 4 bases, J lost 5 bases, and 10 bases stayed unmatched. The CDR3 extends over 16 amino acids. The CDR3 nucleotides are TGCGCCAGCAGCCGCCTGAATAGCGGGAAAACCGGGGAGCTGTTTTTT. This gives the protein CASSRLNSGKTGELFF.

About this clonotype: Given a much more abundant clone one base away, this may be a read error. The CDR3 region has the DNA TGCGCCAGCAGCTTGGTTTCGGGACTAGCCTCTGAGGCCAACGTCCTGACTTTC. This codes for CASSLVSGLASEANVLTF. This rearrangement joins TRBV5-1 to TRBJ2-6; 9 bases match TRBD2. Germline V gives CDR1 SGHRS, CDR2 YFSETQ. This CDR3 region has 18 residues.

For this clonotype: Since the CDR3 does not end with the conserved phenylalanine or tryptophan, this likely comes from a read error. The DNA is omitted, as the CDR3 cannot be located on it reliably, and the CDR3 follows TCRdb's listing. The gene calls are TRBV21-1 and TRBJ1-1; the D call in the table, TRBD1, was not verified against the DNA. TRBV21-1 is annotated as a pseudogene. The CDR3 length is 16 residues, termini included. CDR3: CASSHNIRGVNTEAFV.

The chain couples TRBV11-2 to TRBJ2-3, with D hard to call. This CDR3 is 14 amino acids long. Trimming stripped 5 bases from V and 6 bases from J, with 15 bases between. CDR1 is SGHAT and CDR2 is FQNNGV in the germline V gene. DNA for the CDR3: TGTGCCAGCAGCCCTCTAGTGGGTGGGGATACGCAGTATTTT. This encodes CASSPLVGGDTQYF.

Notes on this clonotype: A read error is possible here, since a much larger clone lies one base away. V is TRBV20-1 and J is TRBJ2-7; the D call may be TRBD1 or TRBD2 (5 bases each). The V end lost 7 bases, the J end lost 4 bases, and 17 bases lay between the germline ends. The CDR3 consists of 13 residues. CDR1 and CDR2 from the germline V gene are DFQATT and SNEGSKA (reference sequence). CDR3 protein: CSVDTGTVYEQYF. CDR3 bases: TGCAGTGTGGATACCGGGACGGTTTACGAGCAGTACTTC.

About this clonotype itself: The junction and the germline gene differ at one end; a read error may be behind it. The chain carries TRBV12-3 or TRBV12-4 and TRBJ1-2, with 8 bases matching TRBD1. This CDR3 has 15 amino acids. The CDR3 DNA reads as TGTGCCACCAGTCCCCGGAGCAGGGGGCCTTATGGCTACACCTTC. Protein: CATSPRSRGPYGYTF.

The J gene is TRBJ1-1, the V gene TRBV12-3 or TRBV12-4, with D hard to call. The CDR3 runs 15 residues. The V gene lost 8 bases and the J gene lost 0 bases, with 16 bases spanning the gap. CDR3 DNA sequence: TGTGCCAGCTGCCTCTCGGGCAGACTGAACACTGAAGCTTTCTTT. Translating it yields CASCLSGRLNTEAFF.

This clonotype was seen many times. The J gene is TRBJ1-6, the V gene TRBV12-3 or TRBV12-4, with TRBD1 matching 9 bases. V gave up 6 bases and J gave up 4 bases; unmatched junction bases: 7. The CDR3 is 16 amino acids. CDR3 coding DNA: TGTGCCAGCAGGATGAACGGGACAGGGTATAATTCACCCCTCCACTTT. Protein sequence: CASRMNGTGYNSPLHF.

This chain joins TRBV10-3 and TRBJ1-2; 9 bases agree with TRBD1. This CDR3 is 15 amino acids long. The trim removed 6 bases at V and 7 bases at J, leaving 12 bases unmatched. Germline V gives CDR1 ENHRY, CDR2 SYGVKD. The CDR3 region is CAIRSPGQGASGYTF. Here the CDR3 DNA reads TGTGCCATCAGGTCCCCGGGACAGGGTGCCTCTGGCTACACCTTC.

Turning to this clonotype: The junction departs from germline at one end; a sequencing error may be responsible. The V call is TRBV5-1, the J call TRBJ2-1, with TRBD2 as a possible D gene (6 bases). The CDR3 has 17 amino acids. Germline values: CDR1 SGHRS, CDR2 YFSETQ. CDR3 sequence (DNA): TGCGCCAGTGGAGCGGGTATCCTTGGGGCTCCCTACATTGAGCAGTTCTTC. This sequence encodes CASGAGILGAPYIEQFF.

Of note for this clonotype: Being one base from a much bigger clone, this may be a read error. This chain joins TRBV4-1 and TRBJ2-3; D is unclear. CDR3 size: 15 residues. V lost 4 bases and J lost 2, with 13 bases in between. Per the germline V gene, CDR1 is MGHRA and CDR2 is YSYEKL. CDR3 coding DNA: TGCGCCAGCAGCCCCACGTCTTCCAACACAGATACGCAGTATTTT. This translates into CASSPTSSNTDTQYF.

This chain joins TRBV11-2 and TRBJ2-1; D unclear. V lost 5 bases and J lost 4, with 18 bases in between. Germline V gives CDR1 SGHAT, CDR2 FQNNGV. The CDR3 has 16 amino acids. The DNA of the CDR3 is TGTGCCAGCAGCAAGACATTTGCTACACTGTACAATGAGCAGTTCTTC. The encoded protein is CASSKTFATLYNEQFF.

This clonotype was seen a few times. At one boundary the junction diverges from the germline segment, which might be a read error. The chain links TRBV7-7 to TRBJ2-1, with D possibly matching TRBD1 (5 bases). CDR3 size: 14 residues. The germline V gene encodes CDR1 SSHAT and CDR2 FNYEAQ (reference sequence). The CDR3 DNA reads TGTGCTAGCAGCTTAGACAGCACCTACAATGAGCAGTTCTTC. Translating gives CASSLDSTYNEQFF. Based on the CDR3 plus reference TRBV7-7 and TRBJ2-1, the full variable domain is GAGVSQSPRYKVTKRGQDVTLRCDPISSHATLYWYQQALGQGPEFLTYFNYEAQPDKSGLPSDRFSAERPEGSISTLTIQRTEQRDSAMYRCASSLDSTYNEQFFGPGTRLTVL.

To note about this clonotype: Mismatch with germline at one junction end may stem from a read error. The V gene is TRBV29-1, the J gene TRBJ2-1; D uncertain. The length of the CDR3 is 13 residues. CDR1 is SQVTM, CDR2 ANQGSEA, per germline. The DNA for the CDR3 is TGCAGCCATGCCTGGATTAGGTACAATGATCAGTTCTTC. Its translation is CSHAWIRYNDQFF.

This clonotype was counted a few times. A much larger clone differs from this one at a single base, so this may be a read error. The chain's CDR3 is CASRAIRVYGYTF. CDR3 DNA: TGTGCCAGCAGAGCAATAAGGGTGTACGGCTACACCTTC. The V call is TRBV28, the J call TRBJ1-2; D uncertain. Germline V gives CDR1 MDHEN, CDR2 SYDVKM. This CDR3 contains 13 residues. V lost 6 bases to trimming and J lost 8 bases, with 16 bases between them.

The chain joins TRBV11-2 to TRBJ2-7; no firm D call. V was clipped by 11 bases and J by 2 bases, with 31 bases between them. The germline V gene has CDR1 SGHAT and CDR2 FQNNGV. The CDR3 has 18 amino acids. CDR3 amino acids: CAHSPHLRVQSHTYEQYF. The CDR3 DNA reads TGTGCCCACAGCCCCCACCTTCGGGTCCAGTCCCATACCTACGAGCAGTACTTC.

This clonotype was found a few times. This sequence joins TRBV5-1 and TRBJ2-7, with 13 bases fitting TRBD2. V dropped 4 bases and J dropped 12; count of bases not matched to a gene: 10. This CDR3 is 14 amino acids long. CDR1 is SGHRS, CDR2 YFSETQ, per germline. The DNA of the CDR3 is TGCGCCAGCAGCATAGGACTAGCGGGAGAGAAACTGTACTTC. Its protein is CASSIGLAGEKLYF.